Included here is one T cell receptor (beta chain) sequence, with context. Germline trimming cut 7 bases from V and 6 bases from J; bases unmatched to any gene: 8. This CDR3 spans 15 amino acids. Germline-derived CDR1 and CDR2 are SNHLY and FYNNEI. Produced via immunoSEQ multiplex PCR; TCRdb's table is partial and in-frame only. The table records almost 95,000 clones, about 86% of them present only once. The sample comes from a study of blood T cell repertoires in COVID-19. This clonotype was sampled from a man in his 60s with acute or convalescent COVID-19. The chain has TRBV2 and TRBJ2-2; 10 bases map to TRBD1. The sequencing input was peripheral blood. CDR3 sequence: CASKRTGGVPGELFF. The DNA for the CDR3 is TGTGCCAGCAAGAGGACAGGGGGTGTTCCCGGGGAGCTGTTTTTT.